One sample yielded the 24 T cell receptor beta chains listed below, sequenced in a study of T cell repertoires in cytomegalovirus infection (dated by TCRdb to between 2017 and 2020). No antigen has been identified for these receptors. The treatment or condition label, read with the paper, signifies: in vitro stimulation with specific CMV peptide epitopes to enrich CMV-specific T cells. Sequencing instrument: Illumina HiSeq 1500. TCRdb cleaned the public reads at Q25 with fastp, built clones with MiXCR and kept in-frame beta chains. Rows merge per CDR3 protein into single entries with the most common DNA and genes. The sample yields approximately 30,000 distinct CDR3 sequences; around 20% were counted once. The ten biggest clones cover 80% to 90% of the sample. This specimen consisted of CD8+ T cells from cultured PBMCs, obtained from culture after CMV antigen stimulation. These receptors were taken from a human donor in good health (CMV status not recorded). Some clones in this sample may be carry-over from other donors' samples.

This clonotype has just a few counts. The chain carries TRBV6-8 and TRBJ2-7; 7 nucleotides align to TRBD1. Germline CDR1 reads MNHGY; CDR2 reads SAAAGT. Trimming removed 7 bases from V and 3 bases from J; junction bases left unmatched: 9. This CDR3 spans 14 amino acids. For the CDR3, the DNA is TGTGCCAGCAAACCCGGGACAGACCACTACGAGCAGTACTTC. This sequence encodes CASKPGTDHYEQYF.

The sample holds a few counts of this clonotype. V and J are TRBV27 and TRBJ1-3; no firm D call. This CDR3 contains 15 residues. Trimming took off 3 bases at V and 0 bases at J, with 9 bases between the two ends. Germline V lookup: CDR1 MNHEY, CDR2 SMNVEV (reference sequence). CDR3 sequence reads: CASSLYGNSGNTIYF. CDR3 DNA sequence: TGTGCCAGCAGTTTGTACGGAAACTCTGGAAACACCATATATTTT.

This clonotype was detected only a few times. The V call is TRBV5-6, the J call TRBJ1-1, with D tentatively TRBD1 (6 bases). Trimming stripped 2 bases from V and 5 bases from J, with 13 bases between. The CDR3 runs to 14 residues. The germline V gene has CDR1 SGHDT and CDR2 YYEEEE. The CDR3 protein is CASSLPDRSTEAFF. The CDR3 bases are TGTGCCAGCAGCTTACCCGACAGGTCGACTGAAGCTTTCTTT.

The rearrangement links TRBV4-1 to TRBJ1-4, with D maybe TRBD1 (6 bases). Trimming left V 4 bases short and J 14 bases short, with 14 bases between. Germline loops: CDR1 MGHRA, CDR2 YSYEKL. The CDR3 is made up of 12 amino acids. The CDR3 DNA reads TGCGCCAGCAGCCTTGGGGGGGCTTTGCTGTTTTTT. Protein: CASSLGGALLFF.

DNA for the CDR3: TGTGCCATCAGTGAGTCAGTCGGGACAGGAAGAGAGACCCAGTACTTC. Amino acids: CAISESVGTGRETQYF. This chain joins TRBV10-3 and TRBJ2-5, with TRBD1 matching 8 bases. The trim removed 0 bases at V and 4 bases at J, leaving 7 bases unmatched. CDR1 and CDR2 from the germline V gene are ENHRY and SYGVKD. The length of the CDR3 is 16 residues.

The gene calls are TRBV6-2 or TRBV6-3 and TRBJ2-1; D unresolved. Trimming stripped 0 bases from V and 6 bases from J, with 9 bases between. CDR3 length: 14 residues. The germline V gene encodes CDR1 MNHEY and CDR2 SVGEGT. CDR3 in DNA: TGTGCCAGCAGTTACTCTCGCGCTTCCAATGAGCAGTTCTTC. This codes for CASSYSRASNEQFF.

This clonotype was seen more than once but under ten times. The V and J genes are TRBV6-1 and TRBJ1-6; no definite D call. This CDR3 is built from 18 residues. Trimming removed 6 bases at V and 0 bases at J, with 18 bases between. The germline V gene encodes CDR1 MNHNS and CDR2 SASEGT. CDR3 DNA sequence: TGTGCCAGCAGACAGAGTGCGGCGCCGAGCTCCTATAATTCACCCCTCCACTTT. Amino acid sequence: CASRQSAAPSSYNSPLHF.

The V gene is TRBV7-9, the J gene TRBJ1-1; perhaps TRBD1 as D (6 bases). The CDR3 is 15 amino acids. CDR1 is SEHNR and CDR2 is FQNEAQ in the germline V gene (reference sequence). V dropped 5 bases and J dropped 1 base, with 14 bases sitting between them. CDR3 nucleotide sequence: TGTGCCAGCAGCCGGAGGGGGGGGTGGAACACTGAAGCTTTCTTT. It codes for CASSRRGGWNTEAFF.

The chain links TRBV27 to TRBJ2-1; D is undetermined. The CDR3 sequence is 13 residues long. Trimming removed 4 bases at V and 2 bases at J, with 6 bases between. The germline V gene has CDR1 MNHEY and CDR2 SMNVEV (reference sequence). This CDR3 reads CASSSTPYNEQFF. In nucleotides, the CDR3 is TGTGCCAGCAGTTCGACTCCCTACAATGAGCAGTTCTTC.

This clonotype was found a few times. A read error is likely, as this CDR3 ends without the conserved phenylalanine or tryptophan. The DNA is omitted, as the CDR3 cannot be located on it reliably, and the CDR3 follows TCRdb's listing. The chain couples TRBV23-1 to TRBJ2-3; the table names TRBD2, a call not compared with the DNA. TRBV23-1 is an open reading frame whose function is uncertain. The length of the CDR3 is 11 amino acids, counting both ends. CDR3 sequence: CASSQTGWASL.

The chain couples TRBV4-1 to TRBJ2-1; no clear D gene. The germline gives CDR1 MGHRA, CDR2 YSYEKL. This CDR3 contains 14 residues. V was pared by 0 bases and J by 6 bases, with 9 bases between. The CDR3 reads CASSQDLALNEQFF. CDR3 sequence (DNA): TGCGCCAGCAGCCAAGATTTAGCCCTCAATGAGCAGTTCTTC.

The rearrangement links TRBV11-2 to TRBJ2-4, with TRBD2 as a possible D gene (5 bases). With 7 bases removed from V and 1 base from J, the gap between germline ends came to 11 bases. Germline loops: CDR1 SGHAT, CDR2 FQNNGV. CDR3 length: 14 amino acids. For the CDR3, the DNA is TGTGCCAGCACCCTACCGGGGGCCAAAAACATTCAGTACTTC. Protein product: CASTLPGAKNIQYF.

This clonotype was seen more than once but under ten times. The chain recombines TRBV7-9 with TRBJ2-6, with TRBD1 matching over 8 bases. The CDR3 spans 19 residues. V lost 4 bases, J lost 0 bases, and 11 bases stayed unmatched. Germline CDR1 and CDR2: SEHNR and FQNEAQ (reference sequence). The CDR3 reads CASSSPRTGLSSGANVLTF. The CDR3 region has the DNA TGTGCCAGCAGCTCCCCCCGGACAGGGCTAAGCTCTGGGGCCAACGTCCTGACTTTC.

This clonotype has a handful of counts. DNA for the CDR3: TGTGCCAGCACCCTCCAGGTGTATGGCTACACCTTC. Translation gives CASTLQVYGYTF. The genes are TRBV7-9 and TRBJ1-2; unclear D gene. From germline, CDR1 is SEHNR and CDR2 FQNEAQ (reference sequence). V was cut by 7 bases and J by 5 bases, with 11 bases left in between. This CDR3 is built from 12 residues. Looking up the rest from reference TRBV7-9 and TRBJ1-2 gives the full variable domain: DTGVSQNPRHKITKRGQNVTFRCDPISEHNRLYWYRQTLGQGPEFLTYFQNEAQLEKSRLLSDRFSAERPKGSFSTLEIQRTEQGDSAMYLCASTLQVYGYTFGSGTRLTVV.

The rearrangement links TRBV3-1 to TRBJ2-7; no definite D call. The CDR3 spans 14 residues. CDR1 and CDR2 from the germline V gene are LGHDT and YNNKEL (reference sequence). Trimming removed 1 base at V and 3 bases at J, with 10 bases between. The CDR3 loop is CASSQAPNDYEQYF. In nucleotides, the CDR3 is TGTGCCAGCAGCCAAGCTCCTAACGACTACGAGCAGTACTTC.

This chain connects TRBV7-2 to TRBJ2-7; 7 bases match TRBD1. The CDR3 runs 15 residues. Germline trimming cut 3 bases from V and 2 bases from J; bases unmatched to any gene: 7. Germline assignment: CDR1 SGHTA and CDR2 FQGNSA. This CDR3 reads CASSLMGQRAYEQYF. The CDR3 DNA reads as TGTGCCAGCAGCTTGATGGGACAGAGGGCCTACGAGCAGTACTTC.

This clonotype was recorded many times. The chain couples TRBV6-1 to TRBJ2-1, with TRBD2 matching 7 bases. The CDR3 consists of 15 residues. The V gene's germline CDR1 is MNHNS and CDR2 SASEGT. V shed 8 bases, J shed 4 bases, and the junction held 11 bases outside the gene matches. This chain's CDR3 is CASGTGGMGYNEQFF. Written as DNA, the CDR3 is TGTGCCAGCGGGACGGGGGGAATGGGGTACAATGAGCAGTTCTTC.

The rearrangement uses TRBV7-2 and TRBJ2-7; 12 nucleotides match TRBD2. This CDR3 has 14 residues. In germline, CDR1 is SGHTA, CDR2 FQGNSA. The trim removed 6 bases at V and 5 bases at J, leaving 5 bases unmatched. The CDR3 sequence: CASRTTSGRDEQYF. DNA for the CDR3: TGTGCCAGCAGAACGACTAGCGGGAGAGACGAGCAGTACTTC.

This clonotype was observed a few times. This chain joins TRBV27 and TRBJ2-2; D may be TRBD2 (6 bases). The CDR3 covers 16 residues. Germline V CDR1 and CDR2: MNHEY, SMNVEV (reference sequence). Trimming shortened V by 7 bases and J by 4 bases, and 19 bases separated the two germline ends. CDR3 region: CASTVTGQGGTGELFF. CDR3 DNA: TGTGCCAGCACCGTAACGGGCCAGGGAGGCACCGGGGAGCTGTTTTTT.

This clonotype was found many times. The gene calls are TRBV7-8 and TRBJ2-1; D is unresolved. There are 12 residues in the CDR3. Germline lookup yields CDR1 SGHVS and CDR2 FQNEAQ. V dropped 4 bases and J dropped 4 bases, with 5 bases sitting between them. The CDR3 reads CASSSTYNEQFF. Here the CDR3 DNA reads TGTGCCAGCAGCTCCACGTACAATGAGCAGTTCTTC. Variable domain in full (rest from reference TRBV7-8 and TRBJ2-1): GAGVSQSPRYKVAKRGQDVALRCDPISGHVSLFWYQQALGQGPEFLTYFQNEAQLDKSGLPSDRFFAERPEGSVSTLKIQRTQQEDSAVYLCASSSTYNEQFFGPGTRLTVL.

This clonotype was counted only a few times. V usage is TRBV6-6 and J usage is TRBJ1-4; possibly TRBD1 for D (6 bases). V was shortened by 6 bases and J by 2 bases, with 13 bases between the two germline ends. Germline CDR1 is MNHNY and CDR2 is SVGAGI (reference sequence). CDR3 length equals 15 residues. The CDR3 DNA follows: TGTGCCAGCAGCAGACTGACAGGCACTAATGAAAAACTGTTTTTT. As protein: CASSRLTGTNEKLFF.

This clonotype was observed a handful of times. The chain recombines TRBV7-8 with TRBJ2-1, with 10 bases that match TRBD1. The CDR3 length is 15 residues. V trimming: 3 bases; J trimming: 2 bases; junction bases outside the gene matches: 1. From germline, CDR1 is SGHVS and CDR2 FQNEAQ. In DNA, the CDR3 is TGTGCCAGCAGCTTCGGACAGGGGGCCTACAATGAGCAGTTCTTC. Translated: CASSFGQGAYNEQFF.

The chain carries TRBV7-2 and TRBJ2-6, with 12 bases fitting TRBD1. The germline V gene has CDR1 SGHTA and CDR2 FQGNSA. V lost 4 bases to trimming and J lost 0 bases; unmatched junction nucleotides: 4. The CDR3 contains 18 residues. CDR3 DNA sequence: TGTGCCAGCAGCTGGGGACAGGGGGCGCTCTCTGGGGCCAACGTCCTGACTTTC. Translation gives CASSWGQGALSGANVLTF.

This chain connects TRBV6-2 or TRBV6-3 to TRBJ2-5; 10 positions match TRBD2. V was clipped by 5 bases and J by 4 bases; unmatched bases: 7. The CDR3 is 15 amino acids. The germline CDR1 and CDR2 sequences are MNHEY and SVGEGT. Here the CDR3 DNA reads TGTGCCAGCAGTCGGAGCGGGGGGGGAGGAGAGACCCAGTACTTC. Translating it yields CASSRSGGGGETQYF.